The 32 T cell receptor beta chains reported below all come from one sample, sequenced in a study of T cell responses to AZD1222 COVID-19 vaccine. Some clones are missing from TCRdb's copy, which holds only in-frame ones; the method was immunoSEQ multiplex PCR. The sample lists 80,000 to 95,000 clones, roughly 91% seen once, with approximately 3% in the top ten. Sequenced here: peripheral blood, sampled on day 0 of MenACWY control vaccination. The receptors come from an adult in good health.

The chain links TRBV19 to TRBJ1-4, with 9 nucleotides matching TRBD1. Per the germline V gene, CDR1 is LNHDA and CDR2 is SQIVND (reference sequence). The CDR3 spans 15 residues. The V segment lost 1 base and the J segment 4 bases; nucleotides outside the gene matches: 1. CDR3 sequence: CASSIVDRGNEKLFF. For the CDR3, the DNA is TGTGCCAGTAGTATAGTGGACAGGGGTAATGAAAAACTGTTTTTT.

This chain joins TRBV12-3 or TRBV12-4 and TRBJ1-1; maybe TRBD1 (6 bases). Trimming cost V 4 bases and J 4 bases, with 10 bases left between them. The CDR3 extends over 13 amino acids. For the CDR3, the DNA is TGTGCCAGCAGTTCCAGGGGCGGCACTGAAGCTTTCTTT. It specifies CASSSRGGTEAFF.

The CDR3 spells CASSFPRWQSEEAFF. CDR3 sequence (DNA): TGTGCCAGTAGTTTCCCCCGGTGGCAGAGTGAAGAAGCTTTCTTT. The V gene is TRBV19, the J gene TRBJ1-1; D remains ambiguous. CDR1 and CDR2 from the germline V gene are LNHDA and SQIVND (reference sequence). The ends were cut back, 5 bases at V and 8 bases at J, with 21 bases in the middle. The CDR3 is 15 residues long.

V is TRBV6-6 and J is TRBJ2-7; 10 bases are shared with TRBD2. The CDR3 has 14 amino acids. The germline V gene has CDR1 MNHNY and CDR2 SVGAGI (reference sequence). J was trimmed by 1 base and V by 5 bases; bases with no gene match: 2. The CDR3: CASSQGLASYEQYF. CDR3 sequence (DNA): TGTGCCAGCAGTCAGGGACTAGCGTCCTACGAGCAGTACTTC.

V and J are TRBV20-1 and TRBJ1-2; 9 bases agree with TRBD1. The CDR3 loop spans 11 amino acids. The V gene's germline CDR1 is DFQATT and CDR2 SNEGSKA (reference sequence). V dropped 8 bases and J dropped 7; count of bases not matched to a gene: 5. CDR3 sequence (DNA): TGCAGTCCGGGGACAGGGATTGGCTACACCTTC. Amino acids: CSPGTGIGYTF.

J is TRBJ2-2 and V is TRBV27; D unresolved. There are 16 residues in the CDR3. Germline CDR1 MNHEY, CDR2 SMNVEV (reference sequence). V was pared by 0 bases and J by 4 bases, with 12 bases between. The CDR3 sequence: CASSLSIPAGTGELFF. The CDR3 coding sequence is TGTGCCAGCAGTTTATCGATCCCAGCCGGCACCGGGGAGCTGTTTTTT.

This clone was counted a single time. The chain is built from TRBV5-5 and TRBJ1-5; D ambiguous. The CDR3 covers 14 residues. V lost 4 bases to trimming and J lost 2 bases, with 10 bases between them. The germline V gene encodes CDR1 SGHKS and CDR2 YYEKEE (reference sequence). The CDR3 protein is CASSPDIGNQPQHF. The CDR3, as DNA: TGTGCCAGCAGCCCTGACATCGGCAATCAGCCCCAGCATTTT.

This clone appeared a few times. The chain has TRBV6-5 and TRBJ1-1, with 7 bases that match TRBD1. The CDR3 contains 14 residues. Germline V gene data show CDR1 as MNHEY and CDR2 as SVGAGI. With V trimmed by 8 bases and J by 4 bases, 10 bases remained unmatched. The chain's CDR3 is CASAGGRVGTEAFF. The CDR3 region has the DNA TGTGCCAGCGCAGGGGGAAGGGTAGGCACTGAAGCTTTCTTT.

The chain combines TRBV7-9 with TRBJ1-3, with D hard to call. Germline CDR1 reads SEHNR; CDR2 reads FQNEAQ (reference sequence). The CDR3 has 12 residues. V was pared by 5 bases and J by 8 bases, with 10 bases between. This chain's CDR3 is CASSKKDHTIYF. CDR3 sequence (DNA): TGTGCCAGCAGCAAGAAGGATCACACCATATATTTT.

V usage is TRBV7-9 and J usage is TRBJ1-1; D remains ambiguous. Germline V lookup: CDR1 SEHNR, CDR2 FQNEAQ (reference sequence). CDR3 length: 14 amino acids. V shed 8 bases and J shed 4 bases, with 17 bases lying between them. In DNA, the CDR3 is TGTGCCAGCTCCTTAAGGGCCGGCGGCACTGAAGCTTTCTTT. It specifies CASSLRAGGTEAFF.

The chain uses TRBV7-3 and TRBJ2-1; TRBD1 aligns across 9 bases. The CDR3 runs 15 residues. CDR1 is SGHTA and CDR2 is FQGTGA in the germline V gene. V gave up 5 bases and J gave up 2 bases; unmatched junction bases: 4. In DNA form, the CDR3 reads TGTGCCAGCAGCGAGGGACAGGGCCCCTACAATGAGCAGTTCTTC. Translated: CASSEGQGPYNEQFF.

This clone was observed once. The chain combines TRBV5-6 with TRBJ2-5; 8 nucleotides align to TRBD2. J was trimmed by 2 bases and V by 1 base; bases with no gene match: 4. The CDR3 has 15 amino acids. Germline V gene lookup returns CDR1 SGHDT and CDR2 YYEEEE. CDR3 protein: CASSLWLAGQETQYF. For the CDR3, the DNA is TGTGCCAGCAGCTTGTGGCTAGCGGGTCAAGAGACCCAGTACTTC. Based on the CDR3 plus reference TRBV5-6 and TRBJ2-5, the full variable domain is DAGVTQSPTHLIKTRGQQVTLRCSPKSGHDTVSWYQQALGQGPQFIFQYYEEEERQRGNFPDRFSGHQFPNYSSELNVNALLLGDSALYLCASSLWLAGQETQYFGPGTRLLVL.

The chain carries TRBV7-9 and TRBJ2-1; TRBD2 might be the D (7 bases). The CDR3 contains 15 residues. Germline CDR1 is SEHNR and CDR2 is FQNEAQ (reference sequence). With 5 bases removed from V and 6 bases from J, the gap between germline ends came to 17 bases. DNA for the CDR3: TGTGCCAGCAGCCCTAGGGGGGGAGGGTCCAATGAGCAGTTCTTC. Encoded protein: CASSPRGGGSNEQFF.

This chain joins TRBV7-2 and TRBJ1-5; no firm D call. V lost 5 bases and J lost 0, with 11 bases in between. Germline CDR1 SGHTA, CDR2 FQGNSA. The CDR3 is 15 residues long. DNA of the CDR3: TGTGCCAGCAGCCCATCCCTTCCTAGCAATCAGCCCCAGCATTTT. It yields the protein CASSPSLPSNQPQHF.

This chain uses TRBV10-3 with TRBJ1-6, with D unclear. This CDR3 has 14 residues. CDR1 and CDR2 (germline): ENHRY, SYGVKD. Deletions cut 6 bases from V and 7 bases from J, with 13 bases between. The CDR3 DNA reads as TGTGCCATCAGCCCGGGTCTTGGGAATTCACCCCTCCACTTT. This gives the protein CAISPGLGNSPLHF.

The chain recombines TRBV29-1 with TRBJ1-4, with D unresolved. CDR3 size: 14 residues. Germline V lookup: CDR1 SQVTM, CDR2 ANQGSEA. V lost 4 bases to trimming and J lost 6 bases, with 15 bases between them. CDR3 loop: CSVGDTGGDEKLFF. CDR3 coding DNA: TGCAGCGTTGGAGATACCGGTGGAGATGAAAAACTGTTTTTT.

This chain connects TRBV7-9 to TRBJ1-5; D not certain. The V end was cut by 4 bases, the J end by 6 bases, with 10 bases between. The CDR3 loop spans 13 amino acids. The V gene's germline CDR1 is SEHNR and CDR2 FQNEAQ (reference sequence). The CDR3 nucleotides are TGTGCCAGCAGCTGGGAGGGAGGTCAGCCCCAGCATTTT. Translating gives CASSWEGGQPQHF. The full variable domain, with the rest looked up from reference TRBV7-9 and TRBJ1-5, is DTGVSQNPRHKITKRGQNVTFRCDPISEHNRLYWYRQTLGQGPEFLTYFQNEAQLEKSRLLSDRFSAERPKGSFSTLEIQRTEQGDSAMYLCASSWEGGQPQHFGDGTRLSIL.

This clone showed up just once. The CDR3 region has the DNA TGTGCCAGCTCTCCGACAGGGGGAAACGAGCAGTACTTC. It encodes CASSPTGGNEQYF. This chain uses TRBV18 with TRBJ2-7; 9 nucleotides line up with TRBD1. The CDR3 totals 13 residues. Per the germline V gene, CDR1 is KGHSH and CDR2 is LQKENI. V dropped 6 bases and J dropped 5; count of bases not matched to a gene: 5.

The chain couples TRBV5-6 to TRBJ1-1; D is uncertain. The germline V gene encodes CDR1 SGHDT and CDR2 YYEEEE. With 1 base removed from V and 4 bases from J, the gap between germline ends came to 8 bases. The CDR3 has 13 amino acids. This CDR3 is CASSLTRSTEAFF. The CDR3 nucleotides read TGTGCCAGCAGCTTGACAAGGTCCACTGAAGCTTTCTTT.

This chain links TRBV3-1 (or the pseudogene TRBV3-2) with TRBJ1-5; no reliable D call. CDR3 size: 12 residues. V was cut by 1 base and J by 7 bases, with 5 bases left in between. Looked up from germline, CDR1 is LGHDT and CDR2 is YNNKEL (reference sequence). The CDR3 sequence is CASSQGSQPQHF. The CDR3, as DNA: TGTGCCAGCAGCCAAGGGTCCCAGCCCCAGCATTTT.

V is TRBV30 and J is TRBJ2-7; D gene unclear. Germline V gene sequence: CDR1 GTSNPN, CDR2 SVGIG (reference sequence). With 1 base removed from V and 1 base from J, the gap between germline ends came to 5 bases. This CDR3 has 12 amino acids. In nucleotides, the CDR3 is TGTGCCTGGAGTGGGTTTTCCTACGAGCAGTACTTC. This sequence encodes CAWSGFSYEQYF.

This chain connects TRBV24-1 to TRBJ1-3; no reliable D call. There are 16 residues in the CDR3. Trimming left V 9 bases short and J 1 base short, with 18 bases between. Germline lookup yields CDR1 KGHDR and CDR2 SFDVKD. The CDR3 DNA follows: TGTGCCACCGGGTTGGAAGGGCACCGATCTGGAAACACCATATATTTT. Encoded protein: CATGLEGHRSGNTIYF.

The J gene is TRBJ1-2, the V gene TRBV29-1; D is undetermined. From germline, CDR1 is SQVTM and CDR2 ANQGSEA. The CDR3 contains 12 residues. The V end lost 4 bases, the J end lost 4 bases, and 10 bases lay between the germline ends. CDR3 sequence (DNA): TGCAGCGTTGGGGATGTAACCTATGGCTACACCTTC. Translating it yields CSVGDVTYGYTF.

The CDR3 DNA is TGTGCCAGTAAGGGGGGAGCGGCCTACAATGAGCAGTTCTTC. This encodes CASKGGAAYNEQFF. The chain couples TRBV19 to TRBJ2-1, with D perhaps given as TRBD1 or TRBD2 (6 bases each). Germline V gene lookup returns CDR1 LNHDA and CDR2 SQIVND (reference sequence). The V gene lost 7 bases and the J gene lost 2 bases, with 12 bases spanning the gap. The CDR3 consists of 14 residues.

The CDR3 here is CASGPGQGVKETQYF. Written as DNA, the CDR3 is TGTGCTAGTGGTCCGGGACAGGGGGTGAAAGAGACCCAGTACTTC. The chain recombines TRBV12-5 with TRBJ2-5; 11 nucleotides align to TRBD1. The J segment lost 3 bases and the V segment lost 5 bases, leaving 5 bases of the junction unmatched. The germline V gene encodes CDR1 LGHNT and CDR2 FRNRAP. The CDR3 is 15 residues long. The variable domain in full, completed from reference TRBV12-5 and TRBJ2-5, reads DARVTQTPRHKVTEMGQEVTMRCQPILGHNTVFWYRQTMMQGLELLAYFRNRAPLDDSGMPKDRFSAEMPDATLATLKIQPSEPRDSAVYFCASGPGQGVKETQYFGPGTRLLVL.

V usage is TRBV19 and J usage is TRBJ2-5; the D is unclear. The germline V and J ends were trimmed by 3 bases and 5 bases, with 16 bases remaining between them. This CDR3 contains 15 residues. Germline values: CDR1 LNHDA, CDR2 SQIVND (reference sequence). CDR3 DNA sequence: TGTGCCAGTAGTATCTCCTCAGGCACTTGGGAGACCCAGTACTTC. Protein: CASSISSGTWETQYF. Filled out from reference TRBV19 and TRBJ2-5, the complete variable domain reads DGGITQSPKYLFRKEGQNVTLSCEQNLNHDAMYWYRQDPGQGLRLIYYSQIVNDFQKGDIAEGYSVSREKKESFPLTVTSAQKNPTAFYLCASSISSGTWETQYFGPGTRLLVL.

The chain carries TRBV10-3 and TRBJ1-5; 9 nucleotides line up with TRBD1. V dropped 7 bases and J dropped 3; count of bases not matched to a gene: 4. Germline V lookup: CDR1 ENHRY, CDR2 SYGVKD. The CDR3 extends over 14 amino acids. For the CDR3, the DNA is TGTGCCATCAAGGGACAGGGAATCAATCAGCCCCAGCATTTT. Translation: CAIKGQGINQPQHF.

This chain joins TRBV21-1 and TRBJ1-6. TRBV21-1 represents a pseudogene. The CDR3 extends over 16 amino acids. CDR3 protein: CASSKVRTGYNSPLHF. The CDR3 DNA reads TGTGCCAGCAGCAAAGTAAGGACCGGCTATAATTCACCCCTCCACTTT.

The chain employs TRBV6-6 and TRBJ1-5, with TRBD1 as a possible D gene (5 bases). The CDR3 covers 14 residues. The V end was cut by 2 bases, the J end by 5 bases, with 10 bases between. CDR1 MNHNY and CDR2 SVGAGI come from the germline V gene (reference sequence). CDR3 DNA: TGTGCCAGCAGTTACGAGGGGAGGGATCAGCCCCAGCATTTT. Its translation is CASSYEGRDQPQHF.

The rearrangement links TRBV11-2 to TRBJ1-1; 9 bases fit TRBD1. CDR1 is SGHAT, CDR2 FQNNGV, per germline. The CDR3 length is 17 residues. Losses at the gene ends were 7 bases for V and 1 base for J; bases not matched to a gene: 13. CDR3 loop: CASTLQGAVGTNTEAFF. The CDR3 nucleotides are TGTGCCAGCACCCTACAGGGGGCAGTGGGTACGAACACTGAAGCTTTCTTT.

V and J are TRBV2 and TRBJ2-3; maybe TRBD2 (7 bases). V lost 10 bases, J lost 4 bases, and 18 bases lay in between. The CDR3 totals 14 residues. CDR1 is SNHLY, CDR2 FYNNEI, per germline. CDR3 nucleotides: TGTGCCATCCCAAGGGGGGGGATCCCAGATACGCAGTATTTT. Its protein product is CAIPRGGIPDTQYF.

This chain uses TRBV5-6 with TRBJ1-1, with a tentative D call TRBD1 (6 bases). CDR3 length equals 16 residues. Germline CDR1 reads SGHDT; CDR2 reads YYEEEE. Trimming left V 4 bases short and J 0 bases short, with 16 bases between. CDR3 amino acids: CASSPGQNFMNTEAFF. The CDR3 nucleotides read TGTGCCAGCAGCCCCGGACAGAACTTCATGAACACTGAAGCTTTCTTT.